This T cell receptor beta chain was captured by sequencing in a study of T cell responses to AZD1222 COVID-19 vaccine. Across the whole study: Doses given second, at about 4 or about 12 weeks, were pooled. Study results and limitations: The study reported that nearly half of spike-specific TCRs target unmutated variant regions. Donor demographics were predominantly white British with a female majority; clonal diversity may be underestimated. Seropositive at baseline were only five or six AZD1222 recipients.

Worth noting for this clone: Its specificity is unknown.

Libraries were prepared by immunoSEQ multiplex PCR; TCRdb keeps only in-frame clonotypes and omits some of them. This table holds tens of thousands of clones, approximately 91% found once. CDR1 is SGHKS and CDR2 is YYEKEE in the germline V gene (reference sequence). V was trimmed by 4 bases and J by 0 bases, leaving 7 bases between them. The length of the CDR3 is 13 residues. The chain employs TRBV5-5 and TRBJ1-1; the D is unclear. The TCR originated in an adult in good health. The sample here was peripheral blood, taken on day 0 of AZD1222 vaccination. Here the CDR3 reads CASSPPVNTEAFF. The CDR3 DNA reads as TGTGCCAGCAGCCCCCCCGTGAACACTGAAGCTTTCTTT.